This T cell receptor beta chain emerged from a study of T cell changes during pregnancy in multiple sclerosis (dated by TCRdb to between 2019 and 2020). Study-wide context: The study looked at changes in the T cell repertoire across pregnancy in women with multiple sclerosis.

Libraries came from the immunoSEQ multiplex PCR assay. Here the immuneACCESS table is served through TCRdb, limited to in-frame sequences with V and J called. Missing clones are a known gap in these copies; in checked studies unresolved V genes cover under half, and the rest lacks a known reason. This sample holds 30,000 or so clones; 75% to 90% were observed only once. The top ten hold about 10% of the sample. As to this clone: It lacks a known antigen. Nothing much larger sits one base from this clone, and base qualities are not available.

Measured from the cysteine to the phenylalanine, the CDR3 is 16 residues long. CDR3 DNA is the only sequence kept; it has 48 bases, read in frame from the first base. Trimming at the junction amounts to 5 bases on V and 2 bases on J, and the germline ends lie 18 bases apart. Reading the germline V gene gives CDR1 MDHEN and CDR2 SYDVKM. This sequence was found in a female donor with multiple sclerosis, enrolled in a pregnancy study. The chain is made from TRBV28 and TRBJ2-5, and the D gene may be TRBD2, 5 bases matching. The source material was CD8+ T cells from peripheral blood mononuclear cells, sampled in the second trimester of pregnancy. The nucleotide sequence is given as TGTGCCAGCAGTCTCCCCCCGGCGGGTGAACAAGAGACCCAGTACTTC. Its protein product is CASSLPPAGEQETQYF.